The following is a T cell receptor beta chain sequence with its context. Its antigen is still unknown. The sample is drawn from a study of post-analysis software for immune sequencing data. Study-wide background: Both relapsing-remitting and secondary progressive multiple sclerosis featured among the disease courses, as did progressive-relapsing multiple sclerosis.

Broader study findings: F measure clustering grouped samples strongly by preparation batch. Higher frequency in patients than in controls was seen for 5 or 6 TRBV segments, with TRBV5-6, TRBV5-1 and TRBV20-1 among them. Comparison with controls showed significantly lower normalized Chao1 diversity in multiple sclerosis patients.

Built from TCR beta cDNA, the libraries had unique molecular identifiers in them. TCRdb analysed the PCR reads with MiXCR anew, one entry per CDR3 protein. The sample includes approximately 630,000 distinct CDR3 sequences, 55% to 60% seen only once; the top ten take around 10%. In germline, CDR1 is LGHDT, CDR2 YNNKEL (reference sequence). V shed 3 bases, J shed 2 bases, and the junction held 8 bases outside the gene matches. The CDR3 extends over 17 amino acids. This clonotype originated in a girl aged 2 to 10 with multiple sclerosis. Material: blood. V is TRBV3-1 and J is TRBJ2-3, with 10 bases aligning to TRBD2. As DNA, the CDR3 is TGTGCCAGCAGCCAGATAGCGGGGGGCATCCCCACAGATACGCAGTATTTT. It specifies CASSQIAGGIPTDTQYF.